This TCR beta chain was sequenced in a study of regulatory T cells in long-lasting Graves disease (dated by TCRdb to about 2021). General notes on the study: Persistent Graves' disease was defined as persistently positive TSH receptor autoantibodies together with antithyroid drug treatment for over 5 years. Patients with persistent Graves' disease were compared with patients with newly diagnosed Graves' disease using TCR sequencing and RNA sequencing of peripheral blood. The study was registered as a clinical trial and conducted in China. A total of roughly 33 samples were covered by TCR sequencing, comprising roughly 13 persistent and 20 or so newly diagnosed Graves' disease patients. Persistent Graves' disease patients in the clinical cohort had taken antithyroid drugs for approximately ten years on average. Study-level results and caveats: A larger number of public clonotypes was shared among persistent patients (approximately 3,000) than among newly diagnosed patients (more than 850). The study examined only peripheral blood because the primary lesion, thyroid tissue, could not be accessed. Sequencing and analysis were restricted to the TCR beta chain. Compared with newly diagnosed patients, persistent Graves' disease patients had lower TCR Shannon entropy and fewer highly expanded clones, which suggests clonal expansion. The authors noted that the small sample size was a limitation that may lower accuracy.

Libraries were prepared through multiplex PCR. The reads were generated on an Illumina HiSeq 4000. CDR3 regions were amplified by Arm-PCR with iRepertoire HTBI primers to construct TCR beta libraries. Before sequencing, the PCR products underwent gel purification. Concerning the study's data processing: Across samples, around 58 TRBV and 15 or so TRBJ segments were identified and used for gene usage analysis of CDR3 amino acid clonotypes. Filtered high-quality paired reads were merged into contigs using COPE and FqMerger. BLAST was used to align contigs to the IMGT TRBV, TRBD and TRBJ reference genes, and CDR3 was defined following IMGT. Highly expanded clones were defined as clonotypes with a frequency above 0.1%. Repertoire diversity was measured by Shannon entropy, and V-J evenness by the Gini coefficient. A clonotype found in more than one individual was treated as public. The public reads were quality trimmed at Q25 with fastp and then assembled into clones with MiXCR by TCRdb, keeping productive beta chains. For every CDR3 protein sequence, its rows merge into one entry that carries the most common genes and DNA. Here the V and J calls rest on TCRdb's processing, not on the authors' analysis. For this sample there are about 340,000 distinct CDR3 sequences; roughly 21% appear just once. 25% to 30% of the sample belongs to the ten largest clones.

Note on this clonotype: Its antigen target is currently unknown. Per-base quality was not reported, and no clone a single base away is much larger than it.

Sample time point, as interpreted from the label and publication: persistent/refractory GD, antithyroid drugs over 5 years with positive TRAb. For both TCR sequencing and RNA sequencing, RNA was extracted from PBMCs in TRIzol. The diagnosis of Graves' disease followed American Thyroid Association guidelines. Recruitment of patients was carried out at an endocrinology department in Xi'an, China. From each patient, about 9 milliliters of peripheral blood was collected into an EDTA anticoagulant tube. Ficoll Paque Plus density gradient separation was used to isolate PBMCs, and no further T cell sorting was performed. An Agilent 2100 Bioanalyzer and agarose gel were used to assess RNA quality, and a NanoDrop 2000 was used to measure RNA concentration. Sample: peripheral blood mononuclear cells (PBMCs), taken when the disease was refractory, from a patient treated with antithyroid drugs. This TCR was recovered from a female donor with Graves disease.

The nucleotide sequence reads TGTGCCAGCAGTTTCCCCTTCGACAGGGGAGGGGAAGCTTTCTTT. It codes for CASSFPFDRGGEAFF. The V gene is TRBV28 and the J gene is TRBJ1-1; 8 bases in between match TRBD1. The CDR3 runs 15 amino acids, cysteine and phenylalanine included. The read is trimmed to its CDR3 DNA, 45 bases read in frame from base 1. CDR1 and CDR2 (MDHEN, SYDVKM) derive from the germline V gene. Trimming accounts for 3 bases at V and 8 bases at J, while the number of junction bases matched to no gene is 11.